This T cell receptor (beta chain) was recovered during a study of cytomegalovirus exposure and HLA in healthy donors. Primers included in the PCR were 60 Vbeta and 13 Jbeta primers. The data were produced by immunoSEQ multiplex PCR, yet TCRdb's version contains in-frame clones alone and is incomplete. The data contain some 220,000 clones, roughly four fifths of them singletons. Trimming left V 0 bases short and J 5 bases short, with 10 bases between. The V gene's germline CDR1 is SGHTA and CDR2 FQGNSA. This CDR3 spans 14 amino acids. Sequencing was performed on PBMCs. The chain is built from TRBV7-2 and TRBJ1-1; weak D call: TRBD1 (5 bases). The TCR comes from a woman in her thirties or forties in good health and CMV-seronegative. CDR3: CASSLAGGRTEAFF. Here the CDR3 DNA reads TGTGCCAGCAGCTTAGCCGGGGGTCGAACTGAAGCTTTCTTT.